The clone carrying this T cell receptor beta chain came up a few times. This specimen belongs to a study of blood T cell repertoires in COVID-19. In the study's own analysis: Quantification of nucleated cells was approximated via reference gene primer amplification. Produced via immunoSEQ multiplex PCR; TCRdb's table is partial and in-frame only. That table gives V, J and clone size, and the DNA gave D and trimming. The sample has about 380,000 clones; about 87% are singletons. In germline, CDR1 is MGHRA, CDR2 YSYEKL. The CDR3 sequence is 15 residues long. The V end was cut by 0 bases, the J end by 7 bases, with 15 bases between. Those enrolled, adults aged about 18 to 89 years, came from about two dozen US areas. Symptom resolution, clearance, or two negative PCRs marked the recovered donors of Cohort 3.

The sequence was obtained from a man aged 30-40 years who had recovered from COVID-19. Sequencing was performed on PBMCs or T cells enriched from blood (not recorded which). V is TRBV4-1 and J is TRBJ1-2; D is perhaps TRBD1 (6 bases). The CDR3 protein is CASSQDRGAPVGYTF. The CDR3 DNA reads as TGCGCCAGCAGCCAAGATCGGGGGGCCCCGGTTGGCTACACCTTC.